Following are 10 T cell receptor beta chains from one sample sequenced in a study of PD-1 blockade in classical Hodgkin lymphoma. Generated by immunoSEQ multiplex PCR, the TCRdb table keeps only in-frame clones and is missing some. The profile shows under 45,000 clones, around two thirds of them singletons. Time point given: cycle 4 day 1 (C4D1), after more than 5 weeks of nivolumab. Brentuximab vedotin exposure varied, and every patient relapsed after autologous stem cell transplantation. The specimen was peripheral blood mononuclear cells (PBMCs), collected before the fourth cycle of nivolumab. The source of these receptors is a human donor with classical Hodgkin lymphoma.

The chain recombines TRBV11-2 with TRBJ1-6; unclear D gene. CDR3 length: 12 residues. The V gene's germline CDR1 is SGHAT and CDR2 FQNNGV. V lost 4 bases, J lost 5 bases, and 3 bases lay in between. As DNA, the CDR3 is TGTGCCAGCAGCTCTAATAATTCACCCCTCCACTTT. This codes for CASSSNNSPLHF.

The rearrangement links TRBV11-1 to TRBJ2-7, with D unclear. Trimming took 2 bases from V and 0 from J, leaving 11 bases between them. Germline V CDR1 and CDR2: SGHAT, FQDESV (reference sequence). This CDR3 has 15 amino acids. In DNA form, the CDR3 reads TGTGCCAGCAGCTTAACAGCGCCCAGCTCCTACGAGCAGTACTTC. Residues: CASSLTAPSSYEQYF.

This clone was detected once. The chain couples TRBV27 to TRBJ2-2; D perhaps matches TRBD1 (6 bases). Trimming took 6 bases from V and 2 from J, leaving 16 bases between them. The CDR3 totals 16 residues. The germline V gene has CDR1 MNHEY and CDR2 SMNVEV (reference sequence). CDR3 DNA sequence: TGTGCCAGCAGGGGGGCCCCCCCGCGTAACACCGGGGAGCTGTTTTTT. This gives the protein CASRGAPPRNTGELFF.

This clone was detected a few times. The genes are TRBV7-2 and TRBJ1-1, with D possibly TRBD1 on 6 matching bases. Trimming shortened V by 5 bases and J by 5 bases, and 15 bases separated the two germline ends. Germline V gene data show CDR1 as SGHTA and CDR2 as FQGNSA. CDR3 length: 14 amino acids. The CDR3 bases are TGTGCCAGCAGCACCAGACAGGAGGGAACTGAAGCTTTCTTT. Translated: CASSTRQEGTEAFF.

The gene calls are TRBV14 and TRBJ1-2, with D uncertain. The CDR3 is 14 residues long. V lost 0 bases and J lost 4, with 9 bases in between. CDR1 and CDR2 from the germline V gene are SGHDN and FVKESK. CDR3 loop: CASSQDRGFYGYTF. As DNA, the CDR3 is TGTGCCAGCAGCCAAGATCGGGGTTTCTATGGCTACACCTTC.

The V gene is TRBV28, the J gene TRBJ2-1; D unclear. From germline, CDR1 is MDHEN and CDR2 SYDVKM. Trimming pared 7 bases from V and 2 bases from J, leaving 12 bases between. This CDR3 is 14 amino acids long. The CDR3 loop reads CASTPSETYNEQFF. CDR3 nucleotides: TGTGCCAGCACCCCTTCTGAGACCTACAATGAGCAGTTCTTC.

In its sample, this clone ranks as medium-sized. The genes are TRBV5-6 and TRBJ1-3, with TRBD1 as a possible D gene (5 bases). Trimming stripped 0 bases from V and 3 bases from J, with 10 bases between. Germline assignment: CDR1 SGHDT and CDR2 YYEEEE. This CDR3 has 15 residues. This CDR3 is CASSLEGRDGNTIYF. The CDR3, as DNA: TGTGCCAGCAGCTTGGAGGGCAGGGATGGAAACACCATATATTTT.

This chain connects TRBV2 to TRBJ2-7, with 7 bases fitting TRBD2. V was clipped by 3 bases and J by 3 bases; unmatched bases: 5. Germline V lookup: CDR1 SNHLY, CDR2 FYNNEI. This CDR3 comprises 14 residues. As DNA, the CDR3 is TGTGCCAGCAGTGACAAACCGGGGGGCTACGAGCAGTACTTC. Protein sequence: CASSDKPGGYEQYF.

This rearrangement joins TRBV6-1 to TRBJ1-5, with TRBD1 matching over 7 bases. CDR1 and CDR2 from the germline V gene are MNHNS and SASEGT. Trimming cost V 5 bases and J 5 bases; bases outside gene matches: 9. The CDR3 runs 15 residues. CDR3 sequence: CASSPRQGHHQPQHF. In nucleotides, the CDR3 is TGTGCCAGCAGTCCCAGACAGGGCCACCATCAGCCCCAGCATTTT.

This clone was found a few times. The CDR3 DNA is TGTGCCAGCAGCTTAGTACAGGGGGCCCCCCTGAACACTGAAGCTTTCTTT. Encoded protein: CASSLVQGAPLNTEAFF. This chain uses TRBV7-6 with TRBJ1-1; 9 bases line up with TRBD1. After removal of 1 base from V and 0 bases from J, the junction contained 6 bases not matched to a gene. The CDR3 length is 17 residues. The germline CDR1 and CDR2 sequences are SGHVS and FNYEAQ. Filled out from reference TRBV7-6 and TRBJ1-1, the complete variable domain reads GAGVSQSPRYKVTKRGQDVALRCDPISGHVSLYWYRQALGQGPEFLTYFNYEAQQDKSGLPNDRFSAERPEGSISTLTIQRTEQRDSAMYRCASSLVQGAPLNTEAFFGQGTRLTVV.